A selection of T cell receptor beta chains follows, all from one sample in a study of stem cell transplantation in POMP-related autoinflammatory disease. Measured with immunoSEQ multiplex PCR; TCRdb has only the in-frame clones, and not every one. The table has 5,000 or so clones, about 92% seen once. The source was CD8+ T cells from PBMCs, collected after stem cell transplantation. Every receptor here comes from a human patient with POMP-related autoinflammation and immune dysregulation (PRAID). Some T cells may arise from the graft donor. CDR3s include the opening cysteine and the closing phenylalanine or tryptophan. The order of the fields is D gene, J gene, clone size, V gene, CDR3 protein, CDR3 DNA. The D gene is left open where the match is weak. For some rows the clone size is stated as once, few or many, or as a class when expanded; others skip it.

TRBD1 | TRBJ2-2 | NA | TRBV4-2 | CASSQEWDSLTGELFF | TGTGCCAGCAGCCAAGAATGGGACAGTCTCACCGGGGAGCTGTTTTTT
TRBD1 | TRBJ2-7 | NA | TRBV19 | CASSTDRGIYEQYF | TGTGCCAGTAGTACCGACAGGGGGATCTACGAGCAGTACTTC
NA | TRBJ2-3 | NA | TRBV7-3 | CASSPTSTDTQYF | TGTGCCAGCAGCCCCACATCCACAGATACGCAGTATTTT
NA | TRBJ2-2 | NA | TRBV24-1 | CATSDLPSGTGELFF | TGTGCCACCAGTGATTTGCCCTCGGGGACCGGGGAGCTGTTTTTT
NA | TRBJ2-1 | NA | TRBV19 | CASSPAGIYNEQFF | TGTGCCAGTAGCCCCGCGGGAATCTACAATGAGCAGTTCTTC
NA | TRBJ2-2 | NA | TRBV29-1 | CSVGSLNTGELFF | TGCAGCGTTGGTTCGCTGAACACCGGGGAGCTGTTTTTT
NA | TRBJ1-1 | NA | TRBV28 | CASSLLSTSEAFF | TGTGCCAGCAGTTTATTAAGCACCTCTGAAGCTTTCTTT
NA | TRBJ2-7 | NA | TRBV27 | CASSSPRGKRAYEQYF | TGTGCCAGCAGTTCCCCAAGGGGGAAAAGGGCTTACGAGCAGTACTTC
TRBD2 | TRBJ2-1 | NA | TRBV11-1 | CASSSPAGRAIDEQFF | TGTGCCAGCAGCTCGCCAGCCGGGAGGGCCATCGATGAGCAGTTCTTC
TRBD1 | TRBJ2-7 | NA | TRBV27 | CASSPGQGVHYEQYF | TGTGCCAGCAGCCCTGGACAGGGGGTACACTACGAGCAGTACTTC
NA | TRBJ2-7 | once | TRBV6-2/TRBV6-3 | CASSQLGEGADEQYF | TGTGCCAGCAGCCAACTTGGAGAGGGCGCAGACGAGCAGTACTTC
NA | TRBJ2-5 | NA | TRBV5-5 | CASSLVQTQETQYF | TGTGCCAGCAGCTTGGTGCAGACCCAAGAGACCCAGTACTTC
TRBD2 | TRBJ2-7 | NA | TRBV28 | CASSSRTSGAYEQYF | TGTGCCAGCAGTTCCCGGACTAGCGGAGCTTACGAGCAGTACTTC
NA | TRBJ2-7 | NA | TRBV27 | CASSLGSASEQYF | TGTGCCAGCAGTTTAGGATCGGCGAGCGAGCAGTACTTC
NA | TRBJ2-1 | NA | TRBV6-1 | CASSEVRLTYNEQFF | TGTGCCAGCAGTGAAGTTCGCCTAACCTACAATGAGCAGTTCTTC
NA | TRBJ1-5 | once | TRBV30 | CAWSVRGDQPQHF | TGTGCCTGGAGTGTACGAGGGGATCAGCCCCAGCATTTT
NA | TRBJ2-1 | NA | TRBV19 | CASSILGVYNEQFF | TGTGCCAGTAGTATATTGGGGGTATACAATGAGCAGTTCTTC
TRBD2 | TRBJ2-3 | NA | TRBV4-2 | CASTRLAERTDTQYF | TGTGCCAGCACGAGACTAGCGGAACGCACAGATACGCAGTATTTT
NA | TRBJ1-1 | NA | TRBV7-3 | CASSLNPSKNTEAFF | TGTGCCAGCAGCTTAAACCCCTCTAAGAACACTGAAGCTTTCTTT
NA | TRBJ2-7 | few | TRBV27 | CASATGSSYEQYF | TGTGCCAGCGCCACAGGGAGCTCCTACGAGCAGTACTTC
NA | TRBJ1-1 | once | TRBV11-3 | CASSQTGNTEAFF | TGTGCCAGCAGCCAAACAGGGAACACTGAAGCTTTCTTT
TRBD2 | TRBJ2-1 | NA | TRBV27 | CASSGGLAGGPDNEQFF | TGTGCCAGCAGTGGGGGACTAGCGGGAGGGCCCGACAATGAGCAGTTCTTC
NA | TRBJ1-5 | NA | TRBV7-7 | CASNPPGPSHWNQPQHF | TGTGCTAGCAACCCTCCGGGGCCCTCCCATTGGAATCAGCCCCAGCATTTT
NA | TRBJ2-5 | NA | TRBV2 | CASMTWVQETQYF | TGTGCCAGCATGACATGGGTACAAGAGACCCAGTACTTC
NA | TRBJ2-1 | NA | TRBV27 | CASSPLTGTDEQFF | TGTGCCAGCAGTCCTCTGACTGGCACCGATGAGCAGTTCTTC
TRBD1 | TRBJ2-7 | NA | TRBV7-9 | CASSRDRGPFYEQYF | TGTGCCAGCAGCCGTGACAGGGGACCCTTCTACGAGCAGTACTTC
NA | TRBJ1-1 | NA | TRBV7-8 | CASSLGTGNTEAFF | TGTGCCAGCAGCTTAGGGACGGGGAACACTGAAGCTTTCTTT
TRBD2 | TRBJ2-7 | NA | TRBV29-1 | CSVEDNLAGSGLEQYF | TGCAGCGTTGAAGATAACCTAGCGGGATCAGGGCTCGAGCAGTACTTC
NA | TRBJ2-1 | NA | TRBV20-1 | CSARGIEQFF | TGCAGTGCTAGAGGCATAGAGCAGTTCTTC
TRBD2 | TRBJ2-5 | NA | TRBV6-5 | CASSRLAGVGETQYF | TGTGCCAGCAGTCGGCTAGCGGGAGTGGGAGAGACCCAGTACTTC
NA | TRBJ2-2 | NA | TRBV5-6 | CASSLDSHGGELFF | TGTGCCAGCAGCTTGGACAGTCACGGCGGGGAGCTGTTTTTT
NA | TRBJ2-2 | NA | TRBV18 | CASSPTGELFF | TGTGCCAGCTCACCTACCGGGGAGCTGTTTTTT
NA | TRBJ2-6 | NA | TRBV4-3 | CASSLWGEFSGANVLTF | TGCGCCAGCAGCCTATGGGGGGAATTCTCTGGGGCCAACGTCCTGACTTTC
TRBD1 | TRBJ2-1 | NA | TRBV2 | CASTEGDRASNEQFF | TGTGCCAGCACCGAGGGGGACAGGGCCTCCAATGAGCAGTTCTTC
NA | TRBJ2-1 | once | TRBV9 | CASSVDFGSTIYNEQFF | TGTGCCAGCAGCGTAGACTTTGGCAGTACTATCTACAATGAGCAGTTCTTC
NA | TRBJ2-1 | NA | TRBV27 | CASRPGLPSSYNEQFF | TGTGCCAGCAGGCCGGGACTCCCGAGCTCCTACAATGAGCAGTTCTTC
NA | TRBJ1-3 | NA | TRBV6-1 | CASSEQQGTGNTIYF | TGTGCCAGCAGTGAACAACAGGGAACTGGAAACACCATATATTTT
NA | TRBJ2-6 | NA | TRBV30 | CAWSGISGANVLTF | TGTGCCTGGAGTGGGATCTCTGGGGCCAACGTCCTGACTTTC
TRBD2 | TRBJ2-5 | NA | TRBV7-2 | CASSLLAGEETQYF | TGTGCCAGCAGCTTGCTAGCGGGGGAAGAGACCCAGTACTTC
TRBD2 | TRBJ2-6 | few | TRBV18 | CASSPGGAGANVLTF | TGTGCCAGCTCACCAGGGGGGGCTGGGGCCAACGTCCTGACTTTC
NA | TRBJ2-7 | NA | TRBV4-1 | CASSQLTSTYEQYF | TGCGCCAGCAGCCAGTTGACAAGTACCTACGAGCAGTACTTC
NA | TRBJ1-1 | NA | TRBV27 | CASSSSWGAFF | TGTGCCAGCAGTTCCTCATGGGGAGCTTTCTTT
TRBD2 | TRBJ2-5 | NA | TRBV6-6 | CASSLWGLAEETQYF | TGTGCCAGCAGTTTATGGGGACTAGCGGAAGAGACCCAGTACTTC
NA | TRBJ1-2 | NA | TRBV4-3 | CASSQDFPGLTYGYTF | TGCGCCAGCAGCCAAGATTTCCCAGGGTTGACCTATGGCTACACCTTC